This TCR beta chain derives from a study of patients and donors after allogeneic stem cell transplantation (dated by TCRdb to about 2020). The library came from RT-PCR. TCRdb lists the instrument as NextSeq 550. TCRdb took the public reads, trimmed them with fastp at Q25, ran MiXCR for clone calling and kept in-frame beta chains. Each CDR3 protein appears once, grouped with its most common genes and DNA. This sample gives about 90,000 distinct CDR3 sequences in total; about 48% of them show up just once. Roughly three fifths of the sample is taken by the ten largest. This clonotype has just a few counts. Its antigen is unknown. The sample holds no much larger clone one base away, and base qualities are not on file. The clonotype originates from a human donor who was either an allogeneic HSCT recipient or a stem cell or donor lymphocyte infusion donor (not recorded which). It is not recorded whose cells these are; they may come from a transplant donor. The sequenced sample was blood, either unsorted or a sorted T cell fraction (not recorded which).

CDR3 region: CSANELLGTNQPQHF. The sequenced DNA is TGCAGTGCTAATGAGTTATTGGGTACTAATCAGCCCCAGCATTTT. The V gene is TRBV20-1 and the J gene is TRBJ1-5; the D gene is unclear. The CDR3 measures 15 amino acids from cysteine to phenylalanine. CDR3 DNA only is kept here, 45 bases in frame from base 1. A distance of 17 bases separates the germline ends of V and J, which lose 4 bases and 4 bases respectively. The germline V gene (reference sequence) supplies CDR1 DFQATT and CDR2 SNEGSKA.